Listed here is a single TCR beta chain. This specimen comes from a study of long-term antiretroviral therapy in people with HIV. Every donor had one or more pre-ART and two or more post-ART PBMC samples. Samples held roughly 0.9-10 million cryopreserved PBMC, and DNA extraction followed. The V end was cut by 2 bases, the J end by 4 bases, with 8 bases between. CDR3 length: 13 amino acids. Germline V gene sequence: CDR1 SGHAT, CDR2 FQNNGV. This was the immunoSEQ v3.0 assay at survey level. The protocol was immunoSEQ multiplex PCR, while the TCRdb copy is restricted to in-frame clones and leaves out a portion. The table has some 15,000 clones, about 74% seen once.

V and J are TRBV11-2 and TRBJ1-2; D unresolved. The receptor was derived from a woman aged 40 to 49 with HIV. The sample was unsorted PBMCs, taken 0.5 years before starting antiretroviral therapy. This chain's CDR3 is CASSLPRGYGYTF. CDR3 DNA: TGTGCCAGCAGCTTACCTCGGGGCTATGGCTACACCTTC.